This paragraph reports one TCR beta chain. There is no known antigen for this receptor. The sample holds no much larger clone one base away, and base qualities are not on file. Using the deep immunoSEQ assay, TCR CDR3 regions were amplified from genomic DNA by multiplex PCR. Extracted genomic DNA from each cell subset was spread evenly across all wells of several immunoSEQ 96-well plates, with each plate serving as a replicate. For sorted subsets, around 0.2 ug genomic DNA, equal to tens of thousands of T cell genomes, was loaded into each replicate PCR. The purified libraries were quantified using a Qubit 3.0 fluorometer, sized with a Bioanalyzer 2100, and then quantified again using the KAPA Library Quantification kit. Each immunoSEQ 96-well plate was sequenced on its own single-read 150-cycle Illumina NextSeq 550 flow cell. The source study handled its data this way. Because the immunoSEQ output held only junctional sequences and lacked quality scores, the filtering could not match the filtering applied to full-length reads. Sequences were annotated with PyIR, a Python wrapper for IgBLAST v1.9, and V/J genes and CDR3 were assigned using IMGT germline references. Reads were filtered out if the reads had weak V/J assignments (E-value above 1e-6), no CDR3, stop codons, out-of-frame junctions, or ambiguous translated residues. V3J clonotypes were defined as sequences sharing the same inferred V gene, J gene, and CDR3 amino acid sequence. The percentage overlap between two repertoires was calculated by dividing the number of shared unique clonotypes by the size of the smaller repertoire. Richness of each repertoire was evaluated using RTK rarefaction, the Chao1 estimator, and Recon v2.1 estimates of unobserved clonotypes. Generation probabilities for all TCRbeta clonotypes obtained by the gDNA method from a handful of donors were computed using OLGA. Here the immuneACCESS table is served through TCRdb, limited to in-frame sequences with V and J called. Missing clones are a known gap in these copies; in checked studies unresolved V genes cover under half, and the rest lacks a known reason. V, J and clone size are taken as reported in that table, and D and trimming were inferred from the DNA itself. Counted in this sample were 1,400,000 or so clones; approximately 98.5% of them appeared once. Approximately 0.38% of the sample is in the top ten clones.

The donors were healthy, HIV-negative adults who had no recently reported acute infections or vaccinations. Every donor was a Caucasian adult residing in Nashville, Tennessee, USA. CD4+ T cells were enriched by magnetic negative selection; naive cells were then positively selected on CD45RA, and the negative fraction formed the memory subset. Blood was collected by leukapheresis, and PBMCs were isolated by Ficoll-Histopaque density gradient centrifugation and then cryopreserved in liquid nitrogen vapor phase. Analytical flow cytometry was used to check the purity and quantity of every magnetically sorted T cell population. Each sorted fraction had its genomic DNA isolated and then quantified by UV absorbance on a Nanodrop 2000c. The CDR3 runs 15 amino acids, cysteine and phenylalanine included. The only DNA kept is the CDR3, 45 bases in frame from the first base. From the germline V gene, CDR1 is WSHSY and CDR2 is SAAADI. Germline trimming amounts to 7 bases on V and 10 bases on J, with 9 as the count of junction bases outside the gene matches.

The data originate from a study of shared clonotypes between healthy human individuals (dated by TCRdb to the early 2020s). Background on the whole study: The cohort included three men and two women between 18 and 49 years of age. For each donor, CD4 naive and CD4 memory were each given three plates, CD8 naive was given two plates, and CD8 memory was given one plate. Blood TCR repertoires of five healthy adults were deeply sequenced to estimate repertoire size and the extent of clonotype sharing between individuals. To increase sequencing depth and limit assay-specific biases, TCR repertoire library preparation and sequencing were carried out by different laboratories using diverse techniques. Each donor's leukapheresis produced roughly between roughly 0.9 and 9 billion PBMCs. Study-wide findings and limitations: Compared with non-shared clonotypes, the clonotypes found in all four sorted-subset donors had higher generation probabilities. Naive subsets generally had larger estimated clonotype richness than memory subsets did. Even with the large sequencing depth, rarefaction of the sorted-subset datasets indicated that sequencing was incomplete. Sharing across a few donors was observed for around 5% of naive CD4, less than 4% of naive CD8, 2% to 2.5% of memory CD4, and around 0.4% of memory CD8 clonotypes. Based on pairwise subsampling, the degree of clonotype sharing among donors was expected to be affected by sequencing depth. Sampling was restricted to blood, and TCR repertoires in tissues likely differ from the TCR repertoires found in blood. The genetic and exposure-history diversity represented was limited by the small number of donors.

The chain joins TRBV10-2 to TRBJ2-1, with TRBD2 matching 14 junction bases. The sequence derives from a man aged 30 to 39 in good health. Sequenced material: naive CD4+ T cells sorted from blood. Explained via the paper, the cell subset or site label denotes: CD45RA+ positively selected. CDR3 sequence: CASTNRLAGGREQFF. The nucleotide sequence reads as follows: TGCGCCAGCACCAACCGACTAGCGGGAGGGAGGGAGCAGTTCTTC.